This T cell receptor beta chain appears in the sequencing data of a study of vaccination effects on CD4 cells after COVID-19. Background on the study: Antigen-specific CD4+ T cells were expanded with viral peptide pools in the ViraFEST assay before sequencing. Study observations and caveats: In vaccinees who were healthy, merely 1 out of 255 vaccine-induced clones cross-reacted with common cold coronaviruses.

Measured with immunoSEQ multiplex PCR; TCRdb has only the in-frame clones, and not every one. The repertoire holds fewer than 75,000 clones, around four fifths seen once, with about 4.4% in the top ten. About this clone itself: What it recognizes is unknown.

When more than 9 days of culture had elapsed, CD4+ T cells were isolated. Each participant received a vaccine that was either BNT162b2 or mRNA-1273, given as two doses. Half the medium was swapped for IL-2 medium on days 3 and 7. This receptor was identified in a human donor who received a COVID-19 vaccine. The sample was CD4+ T cells from PBMCs cultured without peptide, taken after COVID-19 vaccination.

The CDR3 nucleotides read TGTGCCAGCAGCCCGACAGGAACCTACGAGCAGTACTTC. This gives the protein CASSPTGTYEQYF. The V and J genes are TRBV5-6 and TRBJ2-7, with D tentatively TRBD1 (6 bases). The CDR3 spans 13 residues. Germline loops: CDR1 SGHDT, CDR2 YYEEEE. Between the trimmed V and J ends, which lost 4 bases and 2 bases, there was a span of 10 bases.